Listed here are 27 T cell receptor beta chains from one sample, sequenced in a study of T cell changes during pregnancy in multiple sclerosis. The method was immunoSEQ multiplex PCR; TCRdb's version includes in-frame clones alone and lacks a portion of them. The table has 70,000 or so clones, approximately 91% seen once; the top ten hold 1.4%. This specimen consisted of peripheral blood, obtained in the third trimester of pregnancy. These TCRs come from a female donor with multiple sclerosis, enrolled in a pregnancy study.

The J gene is TRBJ2-3, the V gene TRBV5-1, with D possibly TRBD1 on 5 matching bases. Germline V gene lookup returns CDR1 SGHRS and CDR2 YFSETQ. The CDR3 has 12 amino acids. Trimming took 4 bases from V and 6 from J, leaving 9 bases between them. In nucleotides, the CDR3 is TGCGCCAGCAGCCCAGGGTTGGATACGCAGTATTTT. Translated: CASSPGLDTQYF.

This chain uses TRBV6-4 with TRBJ2-1; TRBD2 might be the D (5 bases). With 3 bases removed from V and 0 bases from J, the gap between germline ends came to 6 bases. CDR1 and CDR2 from the germline V gene are MRHNA and SNTAGT. CDR3 length equals 14 residues. CDR3 bases: TGTGCCAGCAGTGAAAGCGGCTCCTACAATGAGCAGTTCTTC. Protein sequence: CASSESGSYNEQFF.

As DNA, the CDR3 is TGCGCCAGCAGCTTGGCCGGGGGGGTTGTGTATGAGCAGTTCTTC. The encoded protein is CASSLAGGVVYEQFF. The chain links TRBV5-1 to TRBJ2-1; TRBD2 matches 8 bases. V gave up 0 bases and J gave up 8 bases; unmatched junction bases: 7. From germline, CDR1 is SGHRS and CDR2 YFSETQ. The CDR3 has 15 residues.

The rearrangement links TRBV7-2 to TRBJ1-4, with no clear D. CDR1 SGHTA and CDR2 FQGNSA come from the germline V gene. CDR3 length equals 18 residues. V was clipped by 5 bases and J by 5 bases, with 24 bases between them. CDR3 DNA: TGTGCCAGCAGCCCAGGTGGGCCAGAAGGCTCCCCGAATGAAAAACTGTTTTTT. Translated: CASSPGGPEGSPNEKLFF. Using reference TRBV7-2 and TRBJ1-4 for the parts outside the CDR3, the full variable domain is GAGVSQSPSNKVTEKGKDVELRCDPISGHTALYWYRQSLGQGLEFLIYFQGNSAPDKSGLPSDRFSAERTGGSVSTLTIQRTQQEDSAVYLCASSPGGPEGSPNEKLFFGSGTQLSVL.

In its sample, this clone was seen once. The rearrangement joins TRBV5-1 to TRBJ2-5; D remains ambiguous. Germline V gene data show CDR1 as SGHRS and CDR2 as YFSETQ. This CDR3 is 14 amino acids long. V shed 0 bases and J shed 1 base, with 7 bases lying between them. Here the CDR3 reads CASSLDSFQETQYF. DNA for the CDR3: TGCGCCAGCAGCTTGGACAGTTTCCAAGAGACCCAGTACTTC.

The V call is TRBV19, the J call TRBJ1-5; possible D gene TRBD1, 5 bases. Trimming removed 1 base at V and 0 bases at J, with 10 bases between. Germline CDR1 and CDR2: LNHDA and SQIVND (reference sequence). There are 16 residues in the CDR3. The CDR3 loop reads CASSIGDYYSNQPQHF. The CDR3 DNA sequence: TGTGCCAGTAGTATAGGGGACTACTATAGCAATCAGCCCCAGCATTTT.

The V and J genes are TRBV18 and TRBJ1-1; D ambiguous. This CDR3 spans 15 amino acids. From germline, CDR1 is KGHSH and CDR2 LQKENI. V lost 2 bases to trimming and J lost 6 bases, with 16 bases between them. The CDR3 sequence is CASSPDYKVGPEAFF. CDR3 coding DNA: TGTGCCAGCTCACCAGATTATAAGGTTGGGCCTGAAGCTTTCTTT.

This chain's CDR3 is CASSLRQGARTGELFF. The CDR3 DNA is TGTGCCAGCAGCTTACGTCAGGGGGCGCGTACCGGGGAGCTGTTTTTT. The chain has TRBV7-8 and TRBJ2-2; 8 nucleotides match TRBD1. CDR3 length: 16 residues. Germline loops: CDR1 SGHVS, CDR2 FQNEAQ. Unmatched junction bases numbered 7, after V lost 2 bases and J lost 5 bases. The full variable domain, in which reference TRBV7-8 and TRBJ2-2 provide the parts outside the CDR3, is GAGVSQSPRYKVAKRGQDVALRCDPISGHVSLFWYQQALGQGPEFLTYFQNEAQLDKSGLPSDRFFAERPEGSVSTLKIQRTQQEDSAVYLCASSLRQGARTGELFFGEGSRLTVL.

The chain joins TRBV5-1 to TRBJ2-7; weak D call: TRBD2 (5 bases). Germline CDR1 SGHRS, CDR2 YFSETQ. The CDR3 consists of 15 residues. The V end lost 0 bases, the J end lost 6 bases, and 16 bases lay between the germline ends. The chain's CDR3 is CASSLAEGAVGEQYF. The CDR3, as DNA: TGCGCCAGCAGCTTGGCCGAGGGTGCTGTGGGCGAGCAGTACTTC.

The CDR3 DNA follows: TGTGCCAGCAGCGGCCGGACAGGAACTCCCCCCGCAACTAATGAAAAACTGTTTTTT. This gives the protein CASSGRTGTPPATNEKLFF. The chain joins TRBV9 to TRBJ1-4; TRBD1 agrees at 7 bases. CDR3 length: 19 residues. Germline lookup yields CDR1 SGDLS and CDR2 YYNGEE. V lost 3 bases, J lost 0 bases, and 14 bases stayed unmatched.

The chain employs TRBV10-1 and TRBJ2-3; D may be TRBD2 (7 bases). The germline V and J ends were trimmed by 0 bases and 2 bases, with 15 bases remaining between them. The CDR3 runs to 17 residues. CDR1 is WNHNN, CDR2 SYGVQD, per germline (reference sequence). The CDR3 reads CASSESYAGANTDTQYF. The CDR3 nucleotides are TGCGCCAGCAGTGAGTCCTATGCGGGGGCTAACACAGATACGCAGTATTTT.

The chain couples TRBV18 to TRBJ1-2, with D unresolved. Germline V gene data show CDR1 as KGHSH and CDR2 as LQKENI. The V and J ends lost 0 bases and 2 bases respectively, with 10 bases between them. The CDR3 runs to 15 residues. The DNA of the CDR3 is TGTGCCAGCTCACCACCGGGCGAGTGGAACTATGGCTACACCTTC. Translation: CASSPPGEWNYGYTF.

This clone was seen a few times. The chain employs TRBV6-1 and TRBJ1-6; D ambiguous. Germline V gene lookup returns CDR1 MNHNS and CDR2 SASEGT. The CDR3 runs 13 residues. Trimming removed 1 base from V and 7 bases from J, with 5 bases in between. The CDR3 region is CASSEGANSPLHF. The CDR3 DNA reads TGTGCCAGCAGTGAAGGGGCGAATTCACCCCTCCACTTT.

This chain joins TRBV9 and TRBJ2-5; TRBD1 might be the D (6 bases). Trimming left V 0 bases short and J 5 bases short, with 14 bases between. There are 15 residues in the CDR3. Germline assignment: CDR1 SGDLS and CDR2 YYNGEE. The CDR3 coding sequence is TGTGCCAGCAGCGTAGGTGGGGGCGCGGCGGAGACCCAGTACTTC. Translating gives CASSVGGGAAETQYF.

The rearrangement uses TRBV5-4 and TRBJ2-1, with a tentative D call TRBD1 (6 bases). V lost 4 bases to trimming and J lost 0 bases, with 11 bases between them. Per germline, CDR1 SGHNT and CDR2 YYREEE (reference sequence). The CDR3 covers 15 residues. The CDR3 coding sequence is TGTGCCAGCAGCCTCGACAGGAGCTCCTACAATGAGCAGTTCTTC. Protein sequence: CASSLDRSSYNEQFF.

The rearrangement uses TRBV7-9 and TRBJ2-5; 14 bases agree with TRBD2. CDR1 SEHNR and CDR2 FQNEAQ come from the germline V gene (reference sequence). With V trimmed by 5 bases and J by 4 bases, 6 bases remained unmatched. The CDR3 has 16 amino acids. CDR3 sequence: CASSARLAGGLETQYF. CDR3 bases: TGTGCCAGCAGCGCCCGACTAGCGGGGGGGTTAGAGACCCAGTACTTC. Supplemented by reference TRBV7-9 and TRBJ2-5, the full variable domain reads DTGVSQNPRHKITKRGQNVTFRCDPISEHNRLYWYRQTLGQGPEFLTYFQNEAQLEKSRLLSDRFSAERPKGSFSTLEIQRTEQGDSAMYLCASSARLAGGLETQYFGPGTRLLVL.

The chain couples TRBV5-6 to TRBJ1-1, with 10 bases aligning to TRBD1. The germline gives CDR1 SGHDT, CDR2 YYEEEE. The CDR3 contains 16 residues. The V segment lost 2 bases and the J segment 0 bases; nucleotides outside the gene matches: 4. CDR3 protein: CASSFGTGDLNTEAFF. The CDR3 region has the DNA TGTGCCAGCAGCTTTGGGACAGGGGATTTGAACACTGAAGCTTTCTTT.

The chain employs TRBV5-6 and TRBJ1-1; 7 bases match TRBD1. V shed 0 bases, J shed 3 bases, and the junction held 5 bases outside the gene matches. The length of the CDR3 is 15 residues. Germline V gene data show CDR1 as SGHDT and CDR2 as YYEEEE. Here the CDR3 DNA reads TGTGCCAGCAGCTTGGGGGGGACAGCGGACACTGAAGCTTTCTTT. Translating it yields CASSLGGTADTEAFF.

A remark on this clone: At one end the junction does not follow the germline gene, possibly because of a read error. The chain combines TRBV10-3 with TRBJ2-5; 13 nucleotides line up with TRBD2. Germline-derived CDR1 and CDR2 are ENHRY and SYGVKD. The CDR3 is 16 amino acids. CDR3 sequence (DNA): TGTGCCATCACTGAGACTAGCGGGGGGATCGGAGAGACCCAGTACTTC. The encoded protein is CAITETSGGIGETQYF.

The CDR3 reads CAISVGDEAFF. CDR3 DNA: TGTGCCATCAGCGTGGGCGATGAAGCTTTCTTT. The chain combines TRBV10-3 with TRBJ1-1; D is unresolved. This CDR3 region has 11 residues. CDR1 and CDR2 from the germline V gene are ENHRY and SYGVKD. Deletions cut 6 bases from V and 7 bases from J, with 9 bases between.

This chain connects TRBV10-3 to TRBJ1-5; 7 bases fit TRBD1. The length of the CDR3 is 16 residues. J lost 5 bases, V lost 4 bases, and 11 bases had no gene match. Germline CDR1 reads ENHRY; CDR2 reads SYGVKD. CDR3: CAISASAGGPDQPQHF. The CDR3 DNA is TGTGCCATCAGTGCTTCGGCAGGGGGGCCTGATCAGCCCCAGCATTTT.

The chain links TRBV19 to TRBJ2-5; D ambiguous. The CDR3 has 14 amino acids. In germline, CDR1 is LNHDA, CDR2 SQIVND (reference sequence). The V end lost 5 bases, the J end lost 2 bases, and 12 bases lay between the germline ends. The CDR3 nucleotides are TGTGCCAGTAGTCCCAATTCCCAGCAAGAGACCCAGTACTTC. It codes for CASSPNSQQETQYF.

J is TRBJ1-6 and V is TRBV2, with no clear D. Looked up from germline, CDR1 is SNHLY and CDR2 is FYNNEI. V gave up 4 bases and J gave up 0 bases, with 7 bases separating them. The CDR3 has 15 amino acids. As DNA, the CDR3 is TGTGCCAGCAGTGGAAGGAGCTCCTATAATTCACCCCTCCACTTT. Translation gives CASSGRSSYNSPLHF.

This chain uses TRBV7-2 with TRBJ2-6; D may be TRBD2 (5 bases). The V end lost 5 bases, the J end lost 2 bases, and 13 bases lay between the germline ends. Per germline, CDR1 SGHTA and CDR2 FQGNSA. The CDR3 contains 16 residues. Here the CDR3 reads CASSPGFGPGANVLTF. CDR3 nucleotide sequence: TGTGCCAGCAGCCCGGGGTTCGGTCCTGGGGCCAACGTCCTGACTTTC.

The rearrangement uses TRBV7-9 and TRBJ1-1; possibly TRBD1 for D (5 bases). Germline CDR1 reads SEHNR; CDR2 reads FQNEAQ (reference sequence). CDR3 length: 14 residues. The V end lost 3 bases, the J end lost 2 bases, and 10 bases lay between the germline ends. The CDR3 region has the DNA TGTGCCAGCAGCTTCCCAGGGATTAACACTGAAGCTTTCTTT. Amino acid sequence: CASSFPGINTEAFF.

The chain has TRBV5-1 and TRBJ1-2, with D unclear. Germline V gene data show CDR1 as SGHRS and CDR2 as YFSETQ. Trimming removed 1 base at V and 2 bases at J, with 6 bases between. This CDR3 comprises 13 residues. The CDR3 DNA follows: TGCGCCAGCAGCTTGACAGTCAACTATGGCTACACCTTC. This codes for CASSLTVNYGYTF. The full variable domain, rest sourced from reference TRBV5-1 and TRBJ1-2, is KAGVTQTPRYLIKTRGQQVTLSCSPISGHRSVSWYQQTPGQGLQFLFEYFSETQRNKGNFPGRFSGRQFSNSRSEMNVSTLELGDSALYLCASSLTVNYGYTFGSGTRLTVV.

The chain carries TRBV2 and TRBJ1-2; TRBD1 might be the D (6 bases). CDR3 length: 14 amino acids. Deletions cut 10 bases from V and 6 bases from J, with 21 bases between. CDR1 SNHLY and CDR2 FYNNEI come from the germline V gene. CDR3 nucleotide sequence: TGTGCCACCCAGTGGGGCAGGGGAATTGATGGCTACACCTTC. This gives the protein CATQWGRGIDGYTF.